This T cell receptor (beta chain) was captured in a study of immune evolution from preneoplasia to lung adenocarcinoma. Germline V gene sequence: CDR1 SGDLS, CDR2 YYNGEE. Trimming shortened V by 0 bases and J by 8 bases, and 11 bases separated the two germline ends. The CDR3 consists of 13 residues. TCRdb's table, derived via immunoSEQ multiplex PCR, lists solely in-frame clones and lacks some. Of 9,500 to 13,000 clones in the sample, more than 65% were seen once. Findings of the study overall: Later-stage lesions appeared to have more T cells, more diversity, less clonality.

Of note for this clone: What it binds is unknown.

The J gene is TRBJ1-1, the V gene TRBV9; weak D call: TRBD1 (5 bases). The sequenced sample was FFPE minimally invasive lung adenocarcinoma tissue. The clonotype comes from a person aged 70 to 85 with lung adenocarcinoma. CDR3 nucleotides: TGTGCCAGCAGCGTAGCTGGGCAGGGCGAAGCTTTCTTT. This gives the protein CASSVAGQGEAFF.